Below, 6 T cell receptor beta chains from the same sample are listed, as sequenced in a study of CD8 T cells in ankylosing spondylitis. MiXCR, applied by TCRdb to the 5' RACE reads, yields one record per CDR3 protein. The table includes around 130,000 distinct CDR3 sequences, 7% to 10% detected once. The sample comprised blood, either unsorted or a sorted T cell fraction (not recorded which). The receptors come from a male donor with ankylosing spondylitis or in good health (not recorded which).

This clonotype has at least ten counts. The DNA of the CDR3 is TGCAGCGTTGAGAACCCCCAGGAGCAGTTCTTC. Translation gives CSVENPQEQFF. The V gene is TRBV29-1, the J gene TRBJ2-1; unclear D gene. The V end lost 3 bases, the J end lost 10 bases, and 10 bases lay between the germline ends. CDR3 length equals 11 residues. Looked up from germline, CDR1 is SQVTM and CDR2 is ANQGSEA.

In this sample, this clonotype turned up many times. The gene calls are TRBV5-1 and TRBJ2-3; D is undetermined. CDR3 length: 16 amino acids. Germline V lookup: CDR1 SGHRS, CDR2 YFSETQ. V shed 1 base and J shed 2 bases, with 14 bases lying between them. As DNA, the CDR3 is TGCGCCAGCAGCTTGTCTGGGAACCGTGTCACAGATACGCAGTATTTT. It translates to CASSLSGNRVTDTQYF.

The table lists this clonotype with many counts. This chain connects TRBV20-1 to TRBJ2-7; possible D gene TRBD2, 5 bases. CDR3 length equals 12 residues. CDR1 is DFQATT and CDR2 is SNEGSKA in the germline V gene (reference sequence). Trimming stripped 4 bases from V and 3 bases from J, with 10 bases between. In nucleotides, the CDR3 is TGCAGTGCTACTGGACTTAACTACGAGCAGTACTTC. Its protein is CSATGLNYEQYF.

A few counts support this clonotype. The gene calls are TRBV12-3 or TRBV12-4 and TRBJ2-3; TRBD2 matches 14 bases. This CDR3 comprises 18 residues. Trimming at V came to 6 bases and at J to 2 bases, leaving 10 bases not matched to a gene. DNA for the CDR3: TGTGCCAGCAGACGAAAGTGGACTAGCGGGAGGAACACAGATACGCAGTATTTT. The encoded protein is CASRRKWTSGRNTDTQYF.

This clonotype was seen repeatedly, ten times or more. The chain uses TRBV7-8 and TRBJ2-7; a weak D match, TRBD1 (6 bases). Germline V CDR1 and CDR2: SGHVS, FQNEAQ. This CDR3 spans 14 amino acids. The V and J ends lost 5 bases and 5 bases respectively, with 16 bases between them. CDR3 residues: CASSPGDHSDEQYF. The CDR3 region has the DNA TGTGCCAGCAGCCCAGGGGACCACTCAGACGAGCAGTACTTC.

V and J are TRBV6-5 and TRBJ2-4; 7 bases agree with TRBD1. Germline V gene sequence: CDR1 MNHEY, CDR2 SVGAGI. J lost 2 bases, V lost 0 bases, and 7 bases had no gene match. This CDR3 region has 17 residues. The CDR3 reads CASSYSGDRVTKNIQYF. CDR3 DNA sequence: TGTGCCAGCAGTTACTCCGGAGACAGGGTGACCAAAAACATTCAGTACTTC.